This T cell receptor beta chain was recorded in a study of blood T cell repertoires in COVID-19 (dated by TCRdb to 2019 to 2021). Regarding the complete study: Collaborator samples came from the United States, Italy and Spain and covered acute and convalescent phases of COVID-19. The prospective study material was composed of cDNA or gDNA derived from T cells, B-cell-depleted T cells, or PBMCs. Where HLA class I and class II types were available, the types were taken from metadata supplied by the sample provider, not from assay-based typing. The dataset comprised deeply sampled blood TCRbeta repertoires from subjects exposed to, actively infected with, or recovered from COVID-19. The samples were drawn from two sources: the first 160 participants of the ongoing ImmuneRACE study, and over 950 subjects contributed by 6 global collaborators. The repertoires were released in a freely available public database meant as a resource for research on the immune response to SARS-CoV-2. The sample metadata nearly always contained a de-identified subject ID, COVID-19 status, age in years and sex. Findings and caveats that apply to the study as a whole: The quantity of clinical and demographic metadata differed by source and by participant and was supplied without curation.

Reading from cysteine to phenylalanine, the CDR3 counts 14 amino acids. Left in the record is the CDR3 DNA by itself, 42 bases read in frame from the first base. Looking up the germline V gene yields CDR1 KGHSH and CDR2 LQKENI. The V and J ends are trimmed by 3 bases and 8 bases, leaving 16 bases between them. A word on this clone: No cognate antigen has been identified for it. Per-base qualities were not stored, and no clone one base away is much larger.

The immunoSEQ Assay, a bias-controlled multiplex PCR, was used to amplify TCRbeta CDR3 regions from genomic DNA. In the authors' own workflow: The number of nucleated cells in each sample was estimated by amplification of reference gene primers within the assay. To quantify the absolute abundance of each unique TCRbeta CDR3 rearrangement, sequence reads were collapsed and filtered. Productive Simpson clonality was computed per sample as the square root of Simpson's diversity index over productive rearrangements. TCRdb obtained this table from immuneACCESS and retained in-frame rearrangements with V and J assigned. These tables miss some clones; where compared with another copy, unresolved V genes account for less than half of the shortfall, and the remainder is unexplained. For V, J and clone size, that table is used; D and trimming come from the DNA. Across this sample there are approximately 30,000 clones, with about 90% seen only once. Approximately 5% of the sample is taken by the ten largest.

Collaborating institutions collected whole blood in K2EDTA tubes following their own protocols. For TCRbeta analysis, collaborator samples were shipped as frozen whole blood, as isolated PBMCs, or as DNA extracted from either sample type. This chain is built from TRBV18 and TRBJ1-1, with TRBD1 as a weak D call on 5 bases. The material sequenced was peripheral blood. The origin of this receptor is a human donor in a cohort sampled during active COVID-19. The nucleotide sequence is given as TGTGCCAGCTCACCTTTCGCAGGGATTGGAGAAGCTTTCTTT. The encoded protein is CASSPFAGIGEAFF.